The clone carrying this TCR beta chain counts as medium-sized. The length of the CDR3 is 15 residues. Germline-derived CDR1 and CDR2 are SQVTM and ANQGSEA. Trimming stripped 1 base from V and 3 bases from J, with 14 bases between. The entry originates in a study of tumor and adjacent non-tumor tissue in lung cancer. About the research overall: There were some 12 adenocarcinoma, 2 squamous cell carcinoma and 1 small cell lung cancer cases.

The library came from three nested PCR rounds adapted from ARM-PCR protocols. TCRdb ran MiXCR on the multiplex PCR reads and lists one entry per CDR3 protein. This sample has more than 60,000 distinct CDR3 sequences; over 75% occur once, and the top ten carry approximately 12%. This sample's RNA came from whole unsorted tissue. The material sequenced was lung tumor tissue. The TCR originated in a woman between 50 and 59 years old with non-small cell lung cancer. The genes are TRBV29-1 and TRBJ2-3; a weak D match, TRBD1 (6 bases). CDR3 sequence: CSVEVRTRGTDTQYF. CDR3 nucleotide sequence: TGCAGCGTTGAAGTTCGGACAAGGGGGACAGATACGCAGTATTTT.